A single sample is the source of the 29 T cell receptor beta chains below, sequenced in a study of beta chain features in type 1 diabetes. The authors reverse transcribed all of the isolated RNA, so sequencing captured expressed TCRB transcripts. Data came from immunoSEQ multiplex PCR; TCRdb stores just in-frame clones and leaves some out. The table shows about 140,000 clones, with 9% to 10% occurring only once. What was sequenced was central memory CD4+ T cells from blood. Receptor source: a woman aged 40 to 50 in good health.

The V call is TRBV4-2, the J call TRBJ2-2; 8 bases agree with TRBD1. V lost 0 bases and J lost 4; bases outside the gene matches: 4. The CDR3 totals 16 residues. In germline, CDR1 is LGHNA, CDR2 YNFKEQ. CDR3 nucleotide sequence: TGTGCCAGCAGCCAAGACGGACAGGGTCGCACCGGGGAGCTGTTTTTT. This encodes CASSQDGQGRTGELFF.

The sample holds a few counts of this clone. The genes are TRBV2 and TRBJ2-1; TRBD2 matches at 8 bases. Germline V gene sequence: CDR1 SNHLY, CDR2 FYNNEI. CDR3 length: 19 amino acids. The junction had 17 bases not matched to a gene; V was cut back by 6 bases and J by 1 base. CDR3 protein: CASSGFLGSTSGSYNEQFF. CDR3 coding DNA: TGTGCCAGCAGCGGGTTCTTGGGGTCTACTAGCGGTTCCTACAATGAGCAGTTCTTC.

This clone has just a few counts. The chain employs TRBV7-9 and TRBJ1-6, with unresolved D. The CDR3 totals 18 residues. The germline V gene encodes CDR1 SEHNR and CDR2 FQNEAQ (reference sequence). The V gene lost 2 bases and the J gene lost 2 bases, with 16 bases spanning the gap. CDR3 coding DNA: TGTGCCAGCAGCTTACCCCTGGGCGGGCGCGCCTATAATTCACCCCTCCACTTT. Protein product: CASSLPLGGRAYNSPLHF. Full variable domain (remainder filled in from reference TRBV7-9 and TRBJ1-6): DTGVSQNPRHKITKRGQNVTFRCDPISEHNRLYWYRQTLGQGPEFLTYFQNEAQLEKSRLLSDRFSAERPKGSFSTLEIQRTEQGDSAMYLCASSLPLGGRAYNSPLHFGNGTRLTVT.

The table lists this clone with a few counts. Written as DNA, the CDR3 is TGCAGCGTCAGGACAGTCGGCTACACCTTC. Amino acids: CSVRTVGYTF. This rearrangement joins TRBV29-1 to TRBJ1-2; weak D call: TRBD1 (6 bases). The CDR3 has 10 residues. Between the trimmed V and J ends, which lost 6 bases and 8 bases, there was a span of 10 bases. In germline, CDR1 is SQVTM, CDR2 ANQGSEA.

The rearrangement links TRBV7-2 to TRBJ2-1; D is unclear. Between the trimmed V and J ends, which lost 1 base and 0 bases, there was a span of 10 bases. Germline CDR1 is SGHTA and CDR2 is FQGNSA. The CDR3 loop spans 16 amino acids. This chain's CDR3 is CASSLGRTSSYNEQFF. CDR3 bases: TGTGCCAGCAGCTTAGGCAGAACAAGCTCCTACAATGAGCAGTTCTTC.

The chain couples TRBV5-6 to TRBJ2-7; 12 nucleotides match TRBD2. The CDR3 consists of 15 residues. The ends lost 5 bases at V and 6 bases at J; junction bases unmatched: 9. Germline CDR1 and CDR2: SGHDT and YYEEEE. The CDR3 reads CASSSLAGGRPEQYF. CDR3 bases: TGTGCCAGCAGTTCACTAGCGGGGGGAAGGCCCGAGCAGTACTTC.

The chain combines TRBV18 with TRBJ2-2, with D hard to call. In germline, CDR1 is KGHSH, CDR2 LQKENI. The CDR3 loop spans 15 amino acids. The V and J ends lost 3 bases and 5 bases respectively, with 13 bases between them. CDR3 nucleotide sequence: TGTGCCAGCTCACCCCCAGCGACTGCAACCGGGGAGCTGTTTTTT. As protein: CASSPPATATGELFF.

This chain uses TRBV29-1 with TRBJ2-1, with 12 bases aligning to TRBD2. CDR3 length: 16 residues. V lost 7 bases, J lost 3 bases, and 10 bases stayed unmatched. CDR1 and CDR2 (germline): SQVTM, ANQGSEA. CDR3 DNA sequence: TGCAGCGCAACCAGAGGACTAGCGGGGATCTACAATGAGCAGTTCTTC. Translation gives CSATRGLAGIYNEQFF.

This clone showed up just a few times. The sample carries other DNA sequences with the same CDR3. The rearrangement uses TRBV5-1 and TRBJ2-7; weak D call: TRBD2 (6 bases). Germline values: CDR1 SGHRS, CDR2 YFSETQ. The CDR3 has 15 amino acids. V lost 0 bases and J lost 1, with 11 bases in between. The CDR3 reads CASSLVLAGSYEQYF. CDR3 nucleotide sequence: TGCGCCAGCAGCTTGGTACTAGCAGGGTCCTACGAGCAGTACTTC.

The chain couples TRBV7-8 to TRBJ2-4; the match to TRBD1 covers 9 bases. The germline CDR1 and CDR2 sequences are SGHVS and FQNEAQ. The J segment lost 11 bases and the V segment lost 5 bases, leaving 7 bases of the junction unmatched. CDR3 length equals 13 residues. CDR3 bases: TGTGCCAGCAGCCAGCAGGACAGGGGAGTTCAGTACTTC. Residues: CASSQQDRGVQYF.

The rearrangement links TRBV27 to TRBJ1-1, with unresolved D. The CDR3 is 17 amino acids. Germline loops: CDR1 MNHEY, CDR2 SMNVEV (reference sequence). V dropped 4 bases and J dropped 4 bases, with 22 bases sitting between them. CDR3 amino acids: CASSSLARRGRSTEAFF. The CDR3 region has the DNA TGTGCCAGCAGTTCATTGGCGCGGAGAGGGAGGTCCACTGAAGCTTTCTTT.

The V gene is TRBV25-1, the J gene TRBJ2-1, with 7 bases that match TRBD1. The V and J ends lost 3 bases and 12 bases, in that order; junction bases with no gene match: 2. The germline CDR1 and CDR2 sequences are MGHDK and SYGVNS. The CDR3 contains 11 residues. CDR3 loop: CASSDGTAQFF. The CDR3 coding sequence is TGTGCCAGCAGTGATGGGACAGCGCAGTTCTTC.

This chain links TRBV2 with TRBJ1-2; TRBD1 matches at 7 bases. The CDR3 length is 14 residues. V lost 8 bases and J lost 4; bases outside the gene matches: 10. Germline V gene data show CDR1 as SNHLY and CDR2 as FYNNEI. CDR3 DNA sequence: TGTGCCAGCTGTAAGGGGGCCCCAAGCTATGGCTACACCTTC. Protein product: CASCKGAPSYGYTF.

This clone was counted a few times. CDR3: CASSAPGTSGGGTQYF. DNA for the CDR3: TGTGCCAGCAGCGCGCCCGGGACTAGCGGGGGGGGGACCCAGTACTTC. This rearrangement joins TRBV9 to TRBJ2-5; TRBD2 matches at 16 bases. The germline gives CDR1 SGDLS, CDR2 YYNGEE. With V trimmed by 3 bases and J by 7 bases, 6 bases remained unmatched. This CDR3 spans 16 amino acids.

This clone appeared a few times. This chain links TRBV2 with TRBJ2-1; the match to TRBD2 covers 7 bases. CDR1 and CDR2 from the germline V gene are SNHLY and FYNNEI. V trimming: 6 bases; J trimming: 7 bases; junction bases outside the gene matches: 9. CDR3 size: 14 residues. CDR3 residues: CASRDNPGGNEQFF. The CDR3 DNA reads as TGTGCCAGCAGAGACAACCCCGGGGGGAATGAGCAGTTCTTC. The full variable domain, in which reference TRBV2 and TRBJ2-1 provide the parts outside the CDR3, is EPEVTQTPSHQVTQMGQEVILRCVPISNHLYFYWYRQILGQKVEFLVSFYNNEISEKSEIFDDQFSVERPDGSNFTLKIRSTKLEDSAMYFCASRDNPGGNEQFFGPGTRLTVL.

There are many counts of this clone. V and J are TRBV5-6 and TRBJ1-3; 7 bases are shared with TRBD1. Per germline, CDR1 SGHDT and CDR2 YYEEEE. The ends lost 3 bases at V and 3 bases at J; junction bases unmatched: 6. CDR3 size: 15 residues. The CDR3 DNA is TGTGCCAGCAGCTCAACAGGGGCTGATGGAAACACCATATATTTT. Translating gives CASSSTGADGNTIYF.

This rearrangement joins TRBV4-3 to TRBJ2-7; D gene ambiguous. The length of the CDR3 is 14 residues. V lost 0 bases and J 0 bases, leaving 6 bases between the germline ends. The V gene's germline CDR1 is LGHNA and CDR2 YSLEER. CDR3 residues: CASSQDPLSYEQYF. The CDR3 region has the DNA TGCGCCAGCAGCCAAGACCCCCTCTCCTACGAGCAGTACTTC.

This clone was picked up a small number of times. The chain recombines TRBV6-1 with TRBJ2-4; 8 nucleotides match TRBD1. Germline V gene data show CDR1 as MNHNS and CDR2 as SASEGT. With V trimmed by 5 bases and J by 7 bases, 1 base remained unmatched. The CDR3 runs 12 residues. The CDR3 nucleotides are TGTGCCAGCAGTCGACAGGGGAACATTCAGTACTTC. Protein sequence: CASSRQGNIQYF.

The chain links TRBV29-1 to TRBJ2-4, with a weak D call TRBD2 (5 bases). From germline, CDR1 is SQVTM and CDR2 ANQGSEA. V was clipped by 2 bases and J by 1 base, with 6 bases between them. CDR3 length: 13 residues. The CDR3 region is CSVEWEAKNIQYF. For the CDR3, the DNA is TGCAGCGTTGAATGGGAGGCCAAAAACATTCAGTACTTC.

The sample holds a few counts of this clone. The chain links TRBV2 to TRBJ1-3; the match to TRBD1 covers 10 bases. V trimming: 6 bases; J trimming: 0 bases; junction bases outside the gene matches: 11. CDR1 is SNHLY, CDR2 FYNNEI, per germline. The CDR3 runs 18 residues. The CDR3 loop reads CASSPGTGVSLSGNTIYF. The DNA of the CDR3 is TGTGCCAGCAGCCCTGGGACAGGGGTGTCCCTCTCTGGAAACACCATATATTTT.

This clone was counted between two and nine times. This CDR3 is also generated by other DNA sequences in the sample. The CDR3 loop reads CASSLSGTGYSGANVLTF. CDR3 nucleotides: TGCGCCAGCAGCTTATCCGGGACAGGGTATTCGGGGGCCAACGTCCTGACTTTC. The chain recombines TRBV5-1 with TRBJ2-6; 9 bases align to TRBD1. The CDR3 runs to 18 residues. Germline lookup yields CDR1 SGHRS and CDR2 YFSETQ. V gave up 2 bases and J gave up 4 bases; unmatched junction bases: 10. The variable domain in full, with the rest retrieved from reference TRBV5-1 and TRBJ2-6, is KAGVTQTPRYLIKTRGQQVTLSCSPISGHRSVSWYQQTPGQGLQFLFEYFSETQRNKGNFPGRFSGRQFSNSRSEMNVSTLELGDSALYLCASSLSGTGYSGANVLTFGAGSRLTVL.

The rearrangement uses TRBV5-1 and TRBJ1-2, with D uncertain. This CDR3 region has 15 residues. V lost 3 bases and J lost 8, with 20 bases in between. Germline loops: CDR1 SGHRS, CDR2 YFSETQ. The CDR3 is CASSWIPDIGGGYTF. As DNA, the CDR3 is TGCGCCAGCAGCTGGATTCCCGACATCGGTGGGGGCTACACCTTC.

V gene TRBV21-1 combines with J gene TRBJ2-3; the table's D call TRBD2 went unverified against the DNA. TRBV21-1 is assigned pseudogene status. The CDR3 sequence is 11 residues long. The CDR3 nucleotides are TGTGCCAGCGTGGGAGGAGATACGCAGTATTTT. Residues: CASVGGDTQYF.

The sample holds a few counts of this clone. This chain's CDR3 is CASSPGGGQPTYEQYF. The CDR3 coding sequence is TGTGCCAGCTCACCGGGCGGGGGCCAACCTACCTACGAGCAGTACTTC. The gene calls are TRBV18 and TRBJ2-7; possible D gene TRBD2, 7 bases. This CDR3 is built from 16 residues. Per germline, CDR1 KGHSH and CDR2 LQKENI. Trimming stripped 3 bases from V and 2 bases from J, with 17 bases between.

This clone has a count of ten or more. At one boundary the junction diverges from the germline segment, which might be a read error. V gene TRBV27 combines with J gene TRBJ2-1; 7 positions match TRBD2. CDR3 size: 17 residues. The V gene's germline CDR1 is MNHEY and CDR2 SMNVEV (reference sequence). CDR3 in DNA: TGTGCCAGCAGTTGGAGAAGGGACTACCGCTCCGACAATGAGCAGTTCTTC. Its protein is CASSWRRDYRSDNEQFF.

This clone has only a few counts. The V call is TRBV5-5, the J call TRBJ2-1; 14 positions agree with TRBD2. CDR1 and CDR2 (germline): SGHKS, YYEKEE (reference sequence). The trim removed 2 bases at V and 8 bases at J, leaving 6 bases unmatched. The CDR3 length is 16 residues. The chain's CDR3 is CASSLSPGLAGDEQFF. The CDR3 nucleotides are TGTGCCAGCAGCTTATCGCCGGGACTAGCGGGGGATGAGCAGTTCTTC.

This sequence joins TRBV4-2 and TRBJ2-3; 12 bases line up with TRBD2. Germline V gene sequence: CDR1 LGHNA, CDR2 YNFKEQ. The CDR3 totals 16 residues. The junction had 5 bases not matched to a gene; V was cut back by 3 bases and J by 4 bases. This CDR3 reads CASSQSTSGGSDTQYF. The CDR3 DNA is TGTGCCAGCAGCCAGAGCACTAGCGGGGGGTCAGATACGCAGTATTTT.

This clone was observed a handful of times. The sample carries other DNA sequences with the same CDR3. The rearrangement joins TRBV14 to TRBJ1-4, with D possibly TRBD1 on 6 matching bases. Trimming took 0 bases from V and 8 from J, leaving 13 bases between them. The germline V gene encodes CDR1 SGHDN and CDR2 FVKESK. This CDR3 has 15 residues. CDR3 loop: CASSQERQGNEKLFF. CDR3 coding DNA: TGTGCCAGCAGCCAAGAGCGGCAGGGGAACGAAAAACTGTTTTTT. Full variable domain (remainder filled in from reference TRBV14 and TRBJ1-4): EAGVTQFPSHSVIEKGQTVTLRCDPISGHDNLYWYRRVMGKEIKFLLHFVKESKQDESGMPNNRFLAERTGGTYSTLKVQPAELEDSGVYFCASSQERQGNEKLFFGSGTQLSVL.

The chain combines TRBV9 with TRBJ2-7; 7 nucleotides match TRBD1. V lost 2 bases and J lost 3; bases outside the gene matches: 11. The CDR3 contains 16 residues. Germline lookup yields CDR1 SGDLS and CDR2 YYNGEE. The CDR3 DNA reads as TGTGCCAGCAGCGTTGGCGGTTGGGGACAGCGCTACGAGCAGTACTTC. Residues: CASSVGGWGQRYEQYF.